The sequence of this T cell receptor (beta chain) was determined in a study of cytomegalovirus exposure and HLA in healthy donors. Regarding the study as a whole: A likely sequencing artifact accounted for one observed cluster of highly shared sequence variants.

Remarks on this clone: Its antigen is not known.

PCR used 60 Vbeta primers and 13 Jbeta primers. Some clones are missing from TCRdb's copy, which holds only in-frame ones; the method was immunoSEQ multiplex PCR. Of roughly 130,000 clones listed, 80% were seen once; the top ten hold over 1%. Per the germline V gene, CDR1 is SNHLY and CDR2 is FYNNEI. The CDR3 spans 16 residues. The J segment lost 4 bases and the V segment lost 2 bases, leaving 7 bases of the junction unmatched. The V and J genes are TRBV2 and TRBJ2-3; 9 nucleotides agree with TRBD2. The clonotype comes from a human donor in good health. Source material: PBMCs. The CDR3 loop reads CASSEYASGGPDTQYF. The CDR3 nucleotides read TGTGCCAGCAGTGAATACGCGAGCGGGGGGCCAGATACGCAGTATTTT.